The source of this T cell receptor (beta chain) is a study of beta chain features in type 1 diabetes. About the research overall: Sorted cells from all samples, numbering some 99,000,000, were examined.

The study, taken as a whole, reports: Type 1 diabetes patients showed fewer insertions and more deletions at VDJ junctions. Whatever favoring of shorter templates PCR might show would apply equally to patients and controls. Type 1 diabetes patients showed a moderate but significant shortening of TCRB CDR3s in all four CD4+ subsets.

Expressed TCRB transcripts were sequenced because the entire RNA isolate underwent reverse transcription. Here immunoSEQ multiplex PCR was the method, and the copy in TCRdb shows in-frame clones only, minus some. Of roughly 340,000 clones listed, roughly an eighth were seen once; the top ten hold 0.0095% to 0.013%. Researchers reported sorting CD4+ naive, central memory, regulatory and stem cell-like memory cells via CD45RO/CCR7/CD25/CD127/CD95/CD27. Germline V gene sequence: CDR1 MNHEY, CDR2 SVGAGI. The CDR3 spans 13 residues. Trimming shortened V by 2 bases and J by 1 base, and 5 bases separated the two germline ends. With respect to this clone: Its target is not known.

The sequence was obtained from a woman aged 18-29 years with type 1 diabetes. The sequenced sample consisted of naive CD4+ T cells from blood. The V call is TRBV6-5, the J call TRBJ1-2; D unclear. CDR3 sequence (DNA): TGTGCCAGCAGTTACGCCAGTAACTATGGCTACACCTTC. Translating gives CASSYASNYGYTF.